This T cell receptor (beta chain) was sequenced in a study of T cell responses to AZD1222 COVID-19 vaccine. TCRdb keeps only in-frame clones here, not all; method: immunoSEQ multiplex PCR. The sample lists under 130,000 clones, 82% occurring once. Looked up from germline, CDR1 is MNHEY and CDR2 is SVGEGT. V was pared by 5 bases and J by 6 bases, with 10 bases of the junction left unmatched. The CDR3 totals 15 residues. This sequence originates from an adult in good health. This specimen was peripheral blood, taken on day 0 of AZD1222 vaccination. V usage is TRBV6-2 or TRBV6-3 and J usage is TRBJ2-7; 10 positions agree with TRBD1. For the CDR3, the DNA is TGTGCCAGCAGTGTACCCGGGACAGGGGTTGCCGAGCAGTACTTC. It encodes CASSVPGTGVAEQYF.